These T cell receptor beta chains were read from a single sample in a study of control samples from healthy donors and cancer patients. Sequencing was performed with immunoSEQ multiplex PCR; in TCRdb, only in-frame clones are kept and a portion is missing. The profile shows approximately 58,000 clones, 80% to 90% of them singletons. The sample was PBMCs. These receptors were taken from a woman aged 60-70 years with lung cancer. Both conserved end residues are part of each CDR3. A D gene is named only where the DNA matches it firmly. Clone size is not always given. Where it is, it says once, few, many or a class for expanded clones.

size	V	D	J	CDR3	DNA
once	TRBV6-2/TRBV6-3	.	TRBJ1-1	CASSLYRSQNTEAFF	TGTGCCAGCAGCCTTTACCGATCTCAAAACACTGAAGCTTTCTTT
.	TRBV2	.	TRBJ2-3	CASSRGGDTDTQYF	TGTGCCAGTTCCCGGGGCGGGGACACAGATACGCAGTATTTT
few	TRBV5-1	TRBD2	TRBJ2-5	CASSLGRRRSGEETQYF	TGCGCCAGCAGCTTGGGTAGGCGCCGCAGCGGGGAAGAGACCCAGTACTTC
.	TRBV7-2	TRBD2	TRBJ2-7	CASSLALAGGFYEQYF	TGTGCCAGCAGCTTAGCCCTAGCGGGAGGGTTCTACGAGCAGTACTTC
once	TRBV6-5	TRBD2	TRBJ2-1	CASTPRGDNEQFF	TGTGCCAGCACGCCTCGGGGGGACAATGAGCAGTTCTTC
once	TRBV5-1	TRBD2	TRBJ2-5	CASSLAGSGGETQYF	TGCGCCAGCAGCTTGGCTGGTAGCGGGGGGGAGACCCAGTACTTC
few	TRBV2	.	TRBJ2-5	CASSERETQYF	TGTGCCAGCAGTGAAAGAGAGACCCAGTACTTC
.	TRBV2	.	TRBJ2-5	CASSEVTVQETQYF	TGTGCCAGCAGTGAAGTGACGGTCCAAGAGACCCAGTACTTC
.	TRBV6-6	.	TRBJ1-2	CASTRLTENYGYTF	TGTGCCAGCACTCGACTGACAGAGAACTATGGCTACACCTTC
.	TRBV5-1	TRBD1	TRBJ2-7	CASSLAGDSNEQYF	TGCGCCAGCAGCTTGGCCGGGGACAGTAACGAGCAGTACTTC
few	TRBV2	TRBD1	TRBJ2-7	CASSGVGGLTYEQYF	TGTGCCAGCAGTGGAGTAGGGGGCCTCACCTACGAGCAGTACTTC
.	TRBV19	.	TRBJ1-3	CASSTGYSGNTIYF	TGTGCCAGTAGCACAGGGTACTCTGGAAACACCATATATTTT
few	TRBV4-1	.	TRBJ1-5	CASSQEGQLDQPQHF	TGCGCCAGCAGCCAAGAAGGGCAGCTTGATCAGCCCCAGCATTTT
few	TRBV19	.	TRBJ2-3	CASRGPSDTQYF	TGTGCCAGTAGGGGACCCTCGGATACGCAGTATTTT
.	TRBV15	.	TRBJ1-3	CATSRDRGPGGTIYF	TGTGCCACCAGCAGAGACCGGGGCCCGGGTGGCACCATATATTTT
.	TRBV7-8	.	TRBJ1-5	CASSLGANQPQHF	TGTGCCAGCAGCTTAGGGGCCAATCAGCCCCAGCATTTT
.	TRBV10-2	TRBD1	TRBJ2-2	CASKVTGGLTGELFF	TGCGCCAGCAAGGTAACAGGGGGACTCACCGGGGAGCTGTTTTTT
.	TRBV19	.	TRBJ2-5	CASSWGSQETQYF	TGTGCCAGTAGTTGGGGATCTCAAGAGACCCAGTACTTC
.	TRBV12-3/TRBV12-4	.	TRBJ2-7	CASSLTIYEQYF	TGTGCCAGCAGTTTGACAATCTACGAGCAGTACTTC
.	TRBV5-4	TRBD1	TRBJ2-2	CASSFGQGANTGELFF	TGTGCCAGCAGCTTCGGACAGGGGGCGAACACCGGGGAGCTGTTTTTT
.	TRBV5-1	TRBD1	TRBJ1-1	CASSQGSGTGSEAFF	TGCGCCAGCAGCCAAGGTTCCGGGACAGGGAGTGAAGCTTTCTTT
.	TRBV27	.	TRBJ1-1	CASSLSIGYTEAFF	TGTGCCAGCAGTTTATCCATCGGATACACTGAAGCTTTCTTT
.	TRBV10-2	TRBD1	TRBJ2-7	CASSGAGGYEQYF	TGCGCCAGCAGTGGGGCAGGGGGCTACGAGCAGTACTTC
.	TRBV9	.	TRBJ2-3	CASSVVKTWGATDTQYF	TGTGCCAGCAGCGTAGTCAAGACTTGGGGGGCAACAGATACGCAGTATTTT
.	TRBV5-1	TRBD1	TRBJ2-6	CASSLGAGGAGANVLTF	TGCGCCAGCAGCTTGGGTGCAGGGGGCGCTGGGGCCAACGTCCTGACTTTC
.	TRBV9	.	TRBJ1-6	CASSVQGGNSPLHF	TGTGCCAGCAGCGTTCAGGGAGGTAATTCACCCCTCCACTTT
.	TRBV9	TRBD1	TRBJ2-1	CASSPGTGPLAEQFF	TGTGCCAGCAGCCCCGGGACAGGGCCCCTCGCTGAGCAGTTCTTC
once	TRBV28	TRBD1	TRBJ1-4	CASTSGTVNEKLFF	TGTGCCAGCACCTCCGGGACAGTTAATGAAAAACTGTTTTTT
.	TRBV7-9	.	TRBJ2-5	CASSPPGIQETQYF	TGTGCCAGCAGCCCACCCGGAATCCAAGAGACCCAGTACTTC
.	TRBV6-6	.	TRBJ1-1	CASSYSGTGGTEAFF	TGTGCCAGCAGTTACTCCGGGACGGGGGGCACTGAAGCTTTCTTT
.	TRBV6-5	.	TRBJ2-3	CASLEAVSSTDTQYF	TGTGCCAGCCTTGAGGCGGTCTCTAGCACAGATACGCAGTATTTT
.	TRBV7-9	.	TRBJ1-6	CASSLLAVSPLHF	TGTGCCAGCAGCTTACTTGCTGTTTCACCCCTCCACTTT
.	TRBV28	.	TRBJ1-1	CASSLLRTEAFF	TGTGCCAGCAGTCTCTTGCGGACTGAAGCTTTCTTT
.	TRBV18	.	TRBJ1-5	CASSPAGGYQPQHF	TGTGCCAGCTCACCCGCCGGGGGGTATCAGCCCCAGCATTTT
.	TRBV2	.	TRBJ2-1	CASSERGNNEQFF	TGTGCCAGCAGTGAACGGGGAAACAATGAGCAGTTCTTC
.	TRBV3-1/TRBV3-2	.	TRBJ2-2	CASSQSESGSGGELFF	TGTGCCAGCAGCCAATCCGAATCCGGGAGCGGCGGGGAGCTGTTTTTT
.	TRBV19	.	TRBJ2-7	CASSPGQGYREQYF	TGTGCCAGTTCCCCGGGGCAGGGGTATCGCGAGCAGTACTTC
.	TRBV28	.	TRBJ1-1	CATTRGFTEAFF	TGTGCCACCACGAGGGGATTCACTGAAGCTTTCTTT
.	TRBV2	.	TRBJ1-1	CASSNLQGNTEAFF	TGTGCCAGCAGCAATTTACAGGGTAACACTGAAGCTTTCTTT
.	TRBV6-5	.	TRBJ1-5	CASSPLDNRNQPQHF	TGTGCCAGCAGTCCCCTAGACAATCGCAATCAGCCCCAGCATTTT
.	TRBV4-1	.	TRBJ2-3	CASSQERAGDTQYF	TGCGCCAGCAGCCAAGAAAGGGCTGGGGATACGCAGTATTTT
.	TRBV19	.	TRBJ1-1	CASSDFPTQTEAFF	TGTGCCAGTAGTGACTTTCCCACGCAGACTGAAGCTTTCTTT
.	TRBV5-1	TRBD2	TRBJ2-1	CASSSEPGLAGMDEQFF	TGCGCCAGCAGCTCAGAACCGGGACTAGCGGGGATGGATGAGCAGTTCTTC
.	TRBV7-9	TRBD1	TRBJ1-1	CASSPGTVTSEAFF	TGTGCCAGCAGCCCCGGGACAGTAACTTCTGAAGCTTTCTTT
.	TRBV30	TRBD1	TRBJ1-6	CAWSPPTGNSPLHF	TGTGCCTGGAGCCCACCGACAGGGAATTCACCCCTCCACTTT
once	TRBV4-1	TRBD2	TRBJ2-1	CASSQSLAGGSSYNEQFF	TGCGCCAGCAGCCAAAGTCTAGCGGGGGGTTCTTCCTACAATGAGCAGTTCTTC
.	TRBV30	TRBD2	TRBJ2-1	CAWRLAGGGEQFF	TGTGCCTGGAGACTAGCGGGAGGGGGTGAGCAGTTCTTC